This is a list of T cell receptor beta chains from one sample in a study of blood T cell repertoires in COVID-19. Assay: immunoSEQ multiplex PCR; the TCRdb copy retains only in-frame clones and omits some. This sample has some 410,000 clones, with roughly 90% found just once. The sequenced sample consisted of PBMCs or T cells enriched from blood (not recorded which). Receptor source: a young woman with acute COVID-19. CDR3s include the opening cysteine and the closing phenylalanine or tryptophan. D genes are given only for firm matches. Clone size appears in some rows only: once, few, many, or a class for an expanded clone.

D: -
V: TRBV6-2/TRBV6-3
size: -
J: TRBJ1-2
CDR3: CASSNGPGSSAGYTF
DNA: TGTGCCAGCAGTAACGGCCCAGGAAGTAGCGCTGGCTACACCTTC

D: TRBD1
V: TRBV7-2
size: -
J: TRBJ1-6
CDR3: CASSLTRQGPNSPLHF
DNA: TGTGCCAGCAGCTTAACCCGACAGGGCCCTAATTCACCCCTCCACTTT

D: TRBD1
V: TRBV7-8
size: once
J: TRBJ1-1
CDR3: CASSSATGGASEAFF
DNA: TGTGCCAGCAGCTCAGCGACAGGGGGCGCCTCCGAAGCTTTCTTT

D: -
V: TRBV19
size: few
J: TRBJ1-1
CDR3: CASMPWGGNTEAFF
DNA: TGTGCCAGTATGCCTTGGGGGGGTAACACTGAAGCTTTCTTT

D: -
V: TRBV30
size: -
J: TRBJ2-3
CDR3: CAWSRADTQYF
DNA: TGTGCCTGGAGTCGGGCAGATACGCAGTATTTT

D: TRBD1
V: TRBV5-1
size: once
J: TRBJ2-5
CDR3: CASIGTGGKETQYF
DNA: TGCGCCAGCATCGGGACAGGGGGCAAAGAGACCCAGTACTTC

D: -
V: TRBV29-1
size: once
J: TRBJ1-1
CDR3: CSVESYAAEAFF
DNA: TGCAGCGTTGAATCGTATGCGGCTGAAGCTTTCTTT

D: TRBD1
V: TRBV27
size: -
J: TRBJ1-6
CDR3: CASSTGQGWRSYNSPLHF
DNA: TGTGCCAGCAGTACGGGACAGGGGTGGAGGAGCTATAATTCACCCCTCCACTTT

D: -
V: TRBV21-1
size: -
J: TRBJ2-2
CDR3: CASSKAPPGVTNTGELFF
DNA: TGTGCCAGCAGCAAAGCGCCCCCGGGGGTTACGAACACCGGGGAGCTGTTTTTT

D: TRBD1
V: TRBV7-2
size: -
J: TRBJ1-1
CDR3: CASSLQVTGPTEAFF
DNA: TGTGCCAGCAGCTTACAGGTGACAGGGCCCACTGAAGCTTTCTTT

D: -
V: TRBV2
size: -
J: TRBJ2-2
CDR3: CASSERQGTGELFF
DNA: TGTGCCAGCAGTGAACGGCAGGGTACCGGGGAGCTGTTTTTT

D: TRBD1
V: TRBV19
size: -
J: TRBJ2-3
CDR3: CASSPGGRRADTQYF
DNA: TGTGCCAGTAGTCCAGGGGGCAGGAGAGCAGATACGCAGTATTTT

D: TRBD1
V: TRBV5-1
size: -
J: TRBJ1-1
CDR3: CASSFDRDPEAFF
DNA: TGCGCCAGCAGCTTTGACAGGGACCCTGAAGCTTTCTTT

D: TRBD1
V: TRBV23-1
size: -
J: TRBJ1-2
CDR3: CASSHHRTGTESYGYTF
DNA: TGCGCCAGCAGTCACCACAGAACCGGGACAGAGAGCTATGGCTACACCTTC

D: -
V: TRBV6-2/TRBV6-3
size: -
J: TRBJ1-5
CDR3: CASSSTQGARTHQPQHF
DNA: TGTGCCAGCAGTTCCACCCAGGGCGCCCGCACACATCAGCCCCAGCATTTT

D: -
V: TRBV2
size: -
J: TRBJ1-2
CDR3: CASSEGQVDYGYTF
DNA: TGTGCCAGCAGTGAAGGACAGGTGGACTATGGCTACACCTTC

D: TRBD1
V: TRBV5-1
size: few
J: TRBJ2-7
CDR3: CASGKTGGGYEQYF
DNA: TGCGCCAGCGGCAAAACAGGGGGAGGCTACGAGCAGTACTTC

D: -
V: TRBV7-9
size: once
J: TRBJ1-1
CDR3: CASSLNEGNSEAFF
DNA: TGTGCCAGCAGCTTAAACGAGGGTAACTCTGAAGCTTTCTTT

D: -
V: TRBV4-1
size: once
J: TRBJ2-3
CDR3: CASSHLRPSHGEIGDTQYF
DNA: TGCGCCAGCAGCCACCTACGCCCCTCACACGGAGAGATTGGGGATACGCAGTATTTT

D: -
V: TRBV7-2
size: -
J: TRBJ2-3
CDR3: CASSPPGLGQGFGTQYF
DNA: TGTGCCAGCAGCCCCCCTGGCCTGGGGCAGGGATTCGGAACGCAGTATTTT

D: -
V: TRBV7-9
size: -
J: TRBJ1-5
CDR3: CASSYGTNSNQPQHF
DNA: TGTGCCAGCAGCTACGGGACAAATTCCAATCAGCCCCAGCATTTT

D: TRBD1
V: TRBV6-1
size: -
J: TRBJ1-5
CDR3: CASSENEDRVGQPQHF
DNA: TGTGCCAGCAGTGAAAACGAGGACAGGGTGGGACAGCCCCAGCATTTT

D: -
V: TRBV4-3
size: -
J: TRBJ1-6
CDR3: CASSRTGFAGQPLHF
DNA: TGCGCCAGCAGCCGTACAGGGTTCGCGGGCCAACCCCTCCACTTT

D: -
V: TRBV19
size: -
J: TRBJ2-3
CDR3: CASSARQPDTQYF
DNA: TGTGCCAGTAGTGCTAGACAGCCAGATACGCAGTATTTT

D: -
V: TRBV19
size: -
J: TRBJ1-2
CDR3: CASSISVYGYTF
DNA: TGTGCCAGTAGTATTTCCGTCTATGGCTACACCTTC

D: -
V: TRBV6-5
size: -
J: TRBJ1-1
CDR3: CASRGRGRAFF
DNA: TGTGCCAGCAGGGGGAGGGGTAGAGCTTTCTTT

D: -
V: TRBV27
size: -
J: TRBJ1-5
CDR3: CARRWGLFGNQPQHF
DNA: TGTGCCAGAAGGTGGGGGCTATTTGGCAATCAGCCCCAGCATTTT

D: -
V: TRBV4-2
size: -
J: TRBJ2-7
CDR3: CASSQVGGSYEQYF
DNA: TGTGCCAGCAGCCAAGTTGGGGGGTCCTACGAGCAGTACTTC

D: -
V: TRBV7-3
size: -
J: TRBJ2-2
CDR3: CASSLIPGLNTGELFF
DNA: TGTGCCAGCAGCTTAATCCCGGGACTGAACACCGGGGAGCTGTTTTTT

D: -
V: TRBV5-1
size: -
J: TRBJ1-2
CDR3: CASSLGDRPYGYTF
DNA: TGCGCCAGCAGCTTGGGCGACAGGCCATATGGCTACACCTTC

D: -
V: TRBV19
size: -
J: TRBJ2-7
CDR3: CASSIGAGEEQYF
DNA: TGTGCCAGTAGCATAGGGGCGGGTGAAGAGCAGTACTTC

D: TRBD1
V: TRBV27
size: -
J: TRBJ1-2
CDR3: CASSSLSTGEGYGYTF
DNA: TGTGCCAGCAGTTCCCTCTCGACAGGGGAGGGATATGGCTACACCTTC

D: TRBD1
V: TRBV13
size: -
J: TRBJ1-3
CDR3: CASSKDRVSGNTIYF
DNA: TGTGCCAGCAGCAAAGACAGGGTTAGTGGAAACACCATATATTTT

D: -
V: TRBV4-3
size: -
J: TRBJ2-7
CDR3: CASSQRWDTSYEQYF
DNA: TGCGCCAGCAGCCAGAGGTGGGACACCTCCTACGAGCAGTACTTC

D: -
V: TRBV25-1
size: -
J: TRBJ2-7
CDR3: CASSESLRGEQYF
DNA: TGTGCCAGCAGTGAATCCCTAAGGGGCGAGCAGTACTTC

D: TRBD1
V: TRBV7-9
size: -
J: TRBJ1-6
CDR3: CASSTGNAGGVSPLHF
DNA: TGTGCCAGCAGCACAGGAAACGCAGGGGGCGTTTCACCCCTCCACTTT

D: -
V: TRBV6-5
size: -
J: TRBJ1-5
CDR3: CASRNPNQPQHF
DNA: TGTGCCAGCAGGAACCCTAACCAGCCCCAGCATTTT

D: TRBD1
V: TRBV7-3
size: -
J: TRBJ1-2
CDR3: CAGTDGGANYGYTF
DNA: TGTGCCGGGACAGACGGAGGAGCAAACTATGGCTACACCTTC

D: TRBD1
V: TRBV29-1
size: -
J: TRBJ2-7
CDR3: CSRDRAPYEQYF
DNA: TGCAGCAGAGACAGGGCCCCCTACGAGCAGTACTTC

D: -
V: TRBV9
size: -
J: TRBJ1-2
CDR3: CASSVRDGGGYTF
DNA: TGTGCCAGCAGCGTCAGGGACGGGGGTGGCTACACCTTC

D: TRBD1
V: TRBV18
size: -
J: TRBJ1-2
CDR3: CASSSNTAGGDYGYTF
DNA: TGTGCCAGCTCATCTAACACCGCAGGGGGCGACTATGGCTACACCTTC

D: TRBD1
V: TRBV10-1
size: -
J: TRBJ2-5
CDR3: CASSARTGGGETQYF
DNA: TGCGCCAGCAGTGCTAGGACAGGGGGCGGTGAGACCCAGTACTTC

D: -
V: TRBV12-5
size: once
J: TRBJ1-2
CDR3: CASGLTLSTASYGYTF
DNA: TGTGCTAGTGGTTTGACCCTTTCGACAGCCAGCTATGGCTACACCTTC

D: -
V: TRBV18
size: -
J: TRBJ2-7
CDR3: CASSVASADYEQYF
DNA: TGTGCCAGCTCAGTGGCTAGCGCGGACTACGAGCAGTACTTC